Presented here are 25 T cell receptor beta chains from one specimen sequenced in a study of cytotoxic CD8 clonotypes in ibrutinib-treated CLL. The data were produced by immunoSEQ multiplex PCR, yet TCRdb's version contains in-frame clones alone and is incomplete. The data show approximately 130,000 clones, around 80% seen once. The sample was PBMCs, taken after 24 months of ibrutinib treatment. Every receptor here comes from a human donor with chronic lymphocytic leukemia.

This clone was seen just once. V is TRBV4-3 and J is TRBJ2-2, with 9 nucleotides matching TRBD1. The J segment lost 1 base and the V segment lost 4 bases, leaving 1 base of the junction unmatched. The CDR3 runs 15 residues. The germline CDR1 and CDR2 sequences are LGHNA and YSLEER. This chain's CDR3 is CASSRGQGNTGELFF. DNA for the CDR3: TGCGCCAGCAGCCGGGGACAGGGGAACACCGGGGAGCTGTTTTTT.

CDR3 DNA: TGTGCCAGCAGCTTACGACAGGGGGTTGGTACGCAGTATTTT. Translation: CASSLRQGVGTQYF. The genes are TRBV7-7 and TRBJ2-3; 9 bases are a match to TRBD1. This CDR3 is built from 14 residues. Germline V lookup: CDR1 SSHAT, CDR2 FNYEAQ (reference sequence). After removal of 2 bases from V and 8 bases from J, the junction contained 5 bases not matched to a gene. Looking up the rest from reference TRBV7-7 and TRBJ2-3 gives the full variable domain: GAGVSQSPRYKVTKRGQDVTLRCDPISSHATLYWYQQALGQGPEFLTYFNYEAQPDKSGLPSDRFSAERPEGSISTLTIQRTEQRDSAMYRCASSLRQGVGTQYFGPGTRLTVL.

The rearrangement joins TRBV27 to TRBJ1-6, with a possible D match to TRBD1 (6 bases). The CDR3 length is 15 residues. V dropped 2 bases and J dropped 8 bases, with 13 bases sitting between them. The germline V gene encodes CDR1 MNHEY and CDR2 SMNVEV (reference sequence). CDR3 bases: TGTGCCAGCAGTTTAATCGGACAGTCGGATTCACCCCTCCACTTT. Its translation is CASSLIGQSDSPLHF.

This chain joins TRBV10-3 and TRBJ2-1, with 8 bases lining up with TRBD2. There are 16 residues in the CDR3. Germline CDR1 is ENHRY and CDR2 is SYGVKD. Trimming cost V 0 bases and J 8 bases; bases outside gene matches: 9. The CDR3 region has the DNA TGTGCCATCAGTGAGTCGGTCGGGGGGGGCTTGTATGAGCAGTTCTTC. Translating gives CAISESVGGGLYEQFF.

The chain is built from TRBV6-1 and TRBJ1-5; D is ambiguous. The CDR3 has 15 amino acids. CDR1 and CDR2 (germline): MNHNS, SASEGT. V was clipped by 7 bases and J by 0 bases, with 13 bases between them. The CDR3 sequence: CASTRRLASNQPQHF. The CDR3 nucleotides are TGTGCCAGCACCCGACGATTGGCTAGCAATCAGCCCCAGCATTTT.

This sequence joins TRBV10-3 and TRBJ1-2; 7 positions agree with TRBD1. The CDR3 runs 15 residues. CDR1 and CDR2 (germline): ENHRY, SYGVKD. V gave up 3 bases and J gave up 2 bases; unmatched junction bases: 6. In DNA form, the CDR3 reads TGTGCCATCAGTGATACCGGGACAGACAACTATGGCTACACCTTC. This encodes CAISDTGTDNYGYTF.

The chain has TRBV4-2 and TRBJ2-7; TRBD1 aligns across 10 bases. Germline-derived CDR1 and CDR2 are LGHNA and YNFKEQ. The CDR3 extends over 14 amino acids. V lost 5 bases to trimming and J lost 6 bases; unmatched junction nucleotides: 7. The CDR3 sequence is CASSADRGRFEQYF. CDR3 in DNA: TGTGCCAGCAGCGCCGACAGGGGGCGTTTCGAGCAGTACTTC.

The CDR3 loop is CASQRVNEKLFF. The CDR3 nucleotides read TGTGCCAGCCAGCGGGTGAATGAAAAACTGTTTTTT. V usage is TRBV28 and J usage is TRBJ1-4; D not resolved. The CDR3 is 12 amino acids. Trimming stripped 8 bases from V and 5 bases from J, with 9 bases between. Germline values: CDR1 MDHEN, CDR2 SYDVKM.

This clone occurred a few times. V usage is TRBV18 and J usage is TRBJ1-5; no clear D. Trimming left V 6 bases short and J 4 bases short, with 10 bases between. Germline values: CDR1 KGHSH, CDR2 LQKENI. This CDR3 has 13 residues. The CDR3 loop is CASSTERNQPQHF. CDR3 bases: TGTGCCAGCTCCACGGAGCGGAATCAGCCCCAGCATTTT.

The V and J genes are TRBV7-3 and TRBJ2-5; 10 positions match TRBD1. Unmatched junction bases numbered 12, after V lost 5 bases and J lost 3 bases. The CDR3 is 17 residues long. Germline CDR1 and CDR2: SGHTA and FQGTGA. In DNA, the CDR3 is TGTGCCAGCAGCCCCTGGGGTGGGACAGGGGTAAAAGAGACCCAGTACTTC. Translation: CASSPWGGTGVKETQYF. The entire variable domain, with the rest obtained from reference TRBV7-3 and TRBJ2-5, is as follows: GAGVSQTPSNKVTEKGKYVELRCDPISGHTALYWYRQSLGQGPEFLIYFQGTGAADDSGLPNDRFFAVRPEGSVSTLKIQRTERGDSAVYLCASSPWGGTGVKETQYFGPGTRLLVL.

The rearrangement links TRBV27 to TRBJ2-3, with 9 bases aligning to TRBD2. The CDR3 runs 19 residues. J gave up 0 bases and V 1 base, and 11 bases lay outside the gene matches. Germline V gene data show CDR1 as MNHEY and CDR2 as SMNVEV (reference sequence). CDR3 amino acids: CASSLLGLPSGVSTDTQYF. For the CDR3, the DNA is TGTGCCAGCAGTTTATTGGGCCTCCCTAGCGGGGTTAGCACAGATACGCAGTATTTT.

The V and J genes are TRBV5-6 and TRBJ2-2; 9 nucleotides agree with TRBD1. The CDR3 runs to 18 residues. The trim removed 4 bases at V and 4 bases at J, leaving 14 bases unmatched. CDR1 SGHDT and CDR2 YYEEEE come from the germline V gene. The CDR3 DNA reads as TGTGCCAGCAGCCGCCACAGGGGGGACAGGGTATTCACCGGGGAGCTGTTTTTT. It yields the protein CASSRHRGDRVFTGELFF.

The chain couples TRBV7-6 to TRBJ1-4; D is perhaps TRBD1 (5 bases). Germline V gene data show CDR1 as SGHVS and CDR2 as FNYEAQ. V lost 2 bases to trimming and J lost 4 bases, with 17 bases between them. This CDR3 is 17 amino acids long. In DNA, the CDR3 is TGTGCCAGCAGCTTACTTGTGGGTGATAGGGGTAATGAAAAACTGTTTTTT. Translating it yields CASSLLVGDRGNEKLFF. The whole variable domain, remainder taken from reference TRBV7-6 and TRBJ1-4, is GAGVSQSPRYKVTKRGQDVALRCDPISGHVSLYWYRQALGQGPEFLTYFNYEAQQDKSGLPNDRFSAERPEGSISTLTIQRTEQRDSAMYRCASSLLVGDRGNEKLFFGSGTQLSVL.

The genes are TRBV11-2 and TRBJ2-3; D not resolved. With 5 bases removed from V and 3 bases from J, the gap between germline ends came to 6 bases. The germline V gene has CDR1 SGHAT and CDR2 FQNNGV. The CDR3 extends over 12 amino acids. The CDR3 bases are TGTGCCAGCAGCCCCTTTACAGATACGCAGTATTTT. Amino acid sequence: CASSPFTDTQYF.

This clone was picked up a small number of times. The CDR3 loop reads CASSPSGVDYGYTF. The DNA for the CDR3 is TGTGCCAGCTCACCATCAGGGGTAGACTATGGCTACACCTTC. This sequence joins TRBV18 and TRBJ1-2; tentatively, D is TRBD1 (6 bases). Between the trimmed V and J ends, which lost 2 bases and 3 bases, there was a span of 10 bases. CDR1 is KGHSH, CDR2 LQKENI, per germline. The CDR3 contains 14 residues.

The V and J genes are TRBV6-5 and TRBJ1-3, with D maybe TRBD1 (5 bases). Germline loops: CDR1 MNHEY, CDR2 SVGAGI. V was pared by 4 bases and J by 12 bases, with 22 bases between. This CDR3 contains 15 residues. The CDR3 loop reads CASSSLIPGTFVIYF. The CDR3 region has the DNA TGTGCCAGCAGTTCTTTAATCCCCGGGACTTTTGTCATATATTTT.

This chain joins TRBV6-5 and TRBJ1-2; possible D gene TRBD1, 5 bases. The length of the CDR3 is 14 residues. V dropped 2 bases and J dropped 5 bases, with 12 bases sitting between them. Germline V gene sequence: CDR1 MNHEY, CDR2 SVGAGI. This chain's CDR3 is CASSYLGGGYGYTF. The CDR3 coding sequence is TGTGCCAGCAGTTACCTGGGGGGGGGATATGGCTACACCTTC.

In the case of this clone: The sample has other DNA sequences that encode this CDR3 too. This chain joins TRBV5-1 and TRBJ1-6; D perhaps matches TRBD1 (6 bases). Looked up from germline, CDR1 is SGHRS and CDR2 is YFSETQ. V lost 0 bases and J 3 bases, leaving 7 bases between the germline ends. CDR3 length equals 15 residues. The CDR3 sequence: CASSLEGGYNSPLHF. In DNA, the CDR3 is TGCGCCAGCAGCTTGGAAGGGGGCTATAATTCACCCCTCCACTTT.

This rearrangement joins TRBV30 to TRBJ1-6, with D maybe TRBD1 (5 bases). The V end was cut by 3 bases, the J end by 6 bases, with 9 bases between. From germline, CDR1 is GTSNPN and CDR2 SVGIG (reference sequence). The CDR3 consists of 13 residues. CDR3 sequence (DNA): TGTGCCTGGAGGGACACCAGTAATTCACCCCTCCACTTT. It translates to CAWRDTSNSPLHF.

The chain carries TRBV7-9 and TRBJ2-7; D possibly uses TRBD1 or TRBD2 (6 bases each). CDR1 is SEHNR and CDR2 is FQNEAQ in the germline V gene (reference sequence). Trimming cost V 5 bases and J 2 bases, with 16 bases left between them. CDR3 size: 15 residues. CDR3 nucleotides: TGTGCCAGCAGCGAGGAGGGGCAGGGGCCCTACGAGCAGTACTTC. Amino acids: CASSEEGQGPYEQYF.

The genes are TRBV28 and TRBJ1-1; D is ambiguous. Germline V gene data show CDR1 as MDHEN and CDR2 as SYDVKM. With 7 bases removed from V and 4 bases from J, the gap between germline ends came to 16 bases. This CDR3 spans 14 amino acids. CDR3 coding DNA: TGTGCCAGCAAACCTCCCGGGTTTAGCACTGAAGCTTTCTTT. Its protein product is CASKPPGFSTEAFF. Complete variable domain (other parts from reference TRBV28 and TRBJ1-1): DVKVTQSSRYLVKRTGEKVFLECVQDMDHENMFWYRQDPGLGLRLIYFSYDVKMKEKGDIPEGYSVSREKKERFSLILESASTNQTSMYLCASKPPGFSTEAFFGQGTRLTVV.

This chain uses TRBV4-1 with TRBJ1-4; TRBD1 aligns across 9 bases. Germline loops: CDR1 MGHRA, CDR2 YSYEKL. The junction had 4 bases not matched to a gene; V was cut back by 3 bases and J by 5 bases. The CDR3 contains 15 residues. CDR3 coding DNA: TGCGCCAGCAGCCAGGGGGGACAGGGAAATGAAAAACTGTTTTTT. Its protein product is CASSQGGQGNEKLFF.

The V and J genes are TRBV11-2 and TRBJ1-1; D uncertain. The V gene lost 1 base and the J gene lost 3 bases, with 9 bases spanning the gap. The CDR3 is 14 residues long. The germline V gene has CDR1 SGHAT and CDR2 FQNNGV. CDR3 DNA sequence: TGTGCCAGCAGCTTAGCTGGGTCGTACACTGAAGCTTTCTTT. This gives the protein CASSLAGSYTEAFF.

The genes are TRBV7-2 and TRBJ1-5; weak D call: TRBD1 (6 bases). This CDR3 has 16 amino acids. From germline, CDR1 is SGHTA and CDR2 FQGNSA. V lost 5 bases and J 2 bases, leaving 16 bases between the germline ends. CDR3: CASSLQGNVGNQPQHF. The DNA for the CDR3 is TGTGCCAGCAGCCTACAGGGAAACGTTGGCAATCAGCCCCAGCATTTT.

The chain couples TRBV20-1 to TRBJ1-1; D unclear. V was pared by 4 bases and J by 5 bases, with 8 bases between. The CDR3 is 11 residues long. Germline-derived CDR1 and CDR2 are DFQATT and SNEGSKA (reference sequence). CDR3 bases: TGCAGTGCTACCGTTACTACTGAAGCTTTCTTT. It codes for CSATVTTEAFF.